A selection of T cell receptor beta chains follows, all from one sample in a study of blood T cell repertoires in COVID-19. Only in-frame clones appear in the TCRdb table, and some are missing; sequencing was by immunoSEQ multiplex PCR. The data hold some 50,000 clones, with 83% observed a single time. Sequencing used peripheral blood. The receptor source for this set is a man older than 75 in a cohort sampled during active COVID-19. Each CDR3 is given with its conserved first and last residue. Fields, in order: clone size, D gene, J gene, V gene, CDR3 length, CDR3 protein, CDR3 DNA. The D gene is left open where the match is weak. Some rows have no size entry. The others give once, few or many, or a class for an expanded clone.

-	-	TRBJ2-7	TRBV20-1	13	CSASIRSSYEQYF	TGCAGTGCTAGTATCAGAAGCTCCTACGAGCAGTACTTC
medium-sized	TRBD2	TRBJ2-7	TRBV5-4	18	CASTWGGTSGRALYEQYF	TGTGCCAGCACCTGGGGGGGGACTAGCGGGAGGGCCTTGTACGAGCAGTACTTC
-	-	TRBJ2-1	TRBV24-1	16	CATSDNREGSYNEQFF	TGTGCCACCAGTGACAACAGGGAGGGGTCCTACAATGAGCAGTTCTTC
-	TRBD1	TRBJ1-4	TRBV19	15	CASRTTGATNEKLFF	TGTGCCAGTCGGACCACAGGGGCCACTAATGAAAAACTGTTTTTT
-	TRBD2	TRBJ2-2	TRBV25-1	17	CASSDGLAASNTGELFF	TGTGCCAGCAGTGATGGACTAGCGGCATCGAACACCGGGGAGCTGTTTTTT
-	TRBD2	TRBJ2-3	TRBV4-3	16	CASSQGAGLAGDAQYF	TGCGCCAGCAGCCAAGGCGCGGGGCTAGCGGGAGATGCGCAGTATTTT
-	-	TRBJ1-1	TRBV24-1	12	CATSGVDGRAFF	TGTGCCACCAGTGGAGTGGATGGGCGAGCTTTCTTT
few	-	TRBJ2-6	TRBV14	18	CASSPDIFNPLGANVLTF	TGTGCCAGCAGCCCGGACATCTTTAACCCTCTTGGGGCCAACGTCCTGACTTTC
-	-	TRBJ1-5	TRBV28	16	CASAEGGASSNQPQHF	TGTGCCAGCGCTGAGGGCGGTGCCTCTAGCAATCAGCCCCAGCATTTT
-	-	TRBJ2-7	TRBV6-1	12	CASSESHYEQYF	TGTGCCAGCAGTGAGAGTCACTACGAGCAGTACTTC
-	-	TRBJ2-7	TRBV7-2	15	CASSLSTGLTYEQYF	TGTGCCAGCAGCCTGTCGACAGGCCTTACCTACGAGCAGTACTTC
few	-	TRBJ1-3	TRBV5-1	14	CASSLAGYGNTIYF	TGCGCCAGCAGCTTGGCAGGGTACGGAAACACCATATATTTT
-	-	TRBJ1-1	TRBV7-9	14	CASSAAGGNTEAFF	TGTGCCAGCAGCGCGGCGGGGGGCAACACTGAAGCTTTCTTT
once	TRBD1	TRBJ2-3	TRBV5-1	16	CASSLARDRSTDTQYF	TGCGCCAGCAGCTTGGCTCGGGACAGGAGCACAGATACGCAGTATTTT
-	TRBD1	TRBJ2-1	TRBV29-1	13	CSAGSTGHGEQFF	TGCAGCGCCGGGTCGACAGGGCATGGTGAGCAGTTCTTC
-	-	TRBJ2-2	TRBV5-4	12	CASSDYAGELFF	TGTGCCAGCAGCGACTACGCCGGGGAGCTGTTTTTT
once	TRBD2	TRBJ2-1	TRBV5-1	15	CASSSRGATYNEQFF	TGCGCCAGCAGCTCGCGGGGGGCGACCTACAATGAGCAGTTCTTC
-	TRBD2	TRBJ2-1	TRBV27	16	CASSHQREGLWNEQFF	TGTGCCAGCAGCCACCAGCGGGAGGGGTTATGGAATGAGCAGTTCTTC
-	-	TRBJ1-3	TRBV4-3	14	CASSPSSSGNTIYF	TGCGCCAGCAGCCCGAGTAGCTCTGGAAACACCATATATTTT
-	-	TRBJ2-1	TRBV5-1	15	CASSLERQVYNEQFF	TGCGCCAGCAGCTTGGAACGGCAGGTTTACAATGAGCAGTTCTTC
once	TRBD1	TRBJ1-4	TRBV9	15	CASSPRRGQGEKLFF	TGTGCCAGCAGCCCCAGGAGGGGGCAGGGTGAAAAACTGTTTTTT
-	TRBD1	TRBJ1-1	TRBV5-1	14	CASSEQGANTEAFF	TGCGCCAGCAGCGAGCAGGGGGCGAACACTGAAGCTTTCTTT
-	-	TRBJ1-3	TRBV18	16	CASSPPGLASGNTIYF	TGTGCCAGCTCACCACCGGGCCTCGCATCTGGAAACACCATATATTTT
-	TRBD1	TRBJ2-7	TRBV28	12	CASLDRGREQYF	TGTGCCAGCCTAGACAGGGGACGCGAGCAGTACTTC
-	-	TRBJ2-3	TRBV4-3	15	CASSQYLASADTQYF	TGCGCCAGCAGCCAGTACCTAGCGAGCGCAGATACGCAGTATTTT
-	-	TRBJ2-1	TRBV5-1	15	CASSGGLAVYNEQFF	TGCGCCAGCAGTGGAGGGCTAGCAGTCTACAATGAGCAGTTCTTC
-	TRBD2	TRBJ2-1	TRBV6-2/TRBV6-3	13	CASSVAGGNEQFF	TGTGCCAGCAGCGTAGCGGGGGGGAATGAGCAGTTCTTC
-	-	TRBJ1-1	TRBV18	14	CASSEREVNTEAFF	TGTGCCAGCTCCGAGAGAGAGGTGAACACTGAAGCTTTCTTT
-	TRBD1	TRBJ1-5	TRBV19	15	CASSIWTGVDQPQHF	TGTGCCAGTAGTATTTGGACAGGGGTGGATCAGCCCCAGCATTTT
-	TRBD1	TRBJ2-7	TRBV10-3	13	CAPRDRSPYEQYF	TGTGCCCCACGGGACAGGTCTCCCTACGAGCAGTACTTC
-	TRBD2	TRBJ2-1	TRBV7-7	15	CASSLGTSGRDEQFF	TGTGCCAGCAGCTTGGGGACTAGCGGGAGGGATGAGCAGTTCTTC
-	TRBD1	TRBJ2-5	TRBV11-2	13	CATGQGSQETQYF	TGTGCCACAGGACAGGGGTCACAAGAGACCCAGTACTTC
-	TRBD2	TRBJ2-1	TRBV7-8	16	CASSYLSGSSYNEQFF	TGTGCCAGCAGCTACCTAAGCGGGAGCTCCTACAATGAGCAGTTCTTC
-	-	TRBJ1-1	TRBV30	14	CAWSNLDRNTEAFF	TGTGCCTGGAGCAACCTGGACAGGAACACTGAAGCTTTCTTT
-	-	TRBJ1-2	TRBV28	13	CASRRGQRSGYTF	TGTGCCAGCAGACGCGGACAGAGGAGCGGCTACACCTTC
-	-	TRBJ1-5	TRBV6-5	14	CASSPQMGHQPQHF	TGTGCCAGCAGTCCCCAGATGGGGCATCAGCCCCAGCATTTT
-	-	TRBJ1-5	TRBV6-5	12	CASSYLGQPQHF	TGTGCCAGCAGTTACCTTGGCCAGCCCCAGCATTTT
-	TRBD1	TRBJ2-3	TRBV9	17	CASSGNRGELSTDTQYF	TGTGCCAGCAGCGGCAACAGGGGCGAATTGAGCACAGATACGCAGTATTTT
-	-	TRBJ2-5	TRBV5-1	13	CASSTGSTETQYF	TGCGCCAGCAGCACCGGGAGCACAGAGACCCAGTACTTC
-	-	TRBJ2-1	TRBV18	13	CASSQRGGNEQFF	TGTGCCAGCTCACAGAGGGGGGGAAATGAGCAGTTCTTC
-	-	TRBJ1-1	TRBV3-1/TRBV3-2	15	CASSTRLGGDTEAFF	TGTGCCAGCAGCACCCGATTGGGGGGAGACACTGAAGCTTTCTTT
once	-	TRBJ1-1	TRBV5-4	15	CASSSLFAGVGEAFF	TGTGCCAGCAGTTCGTTGTTCGCGGGGGTGGGTGAAGCTTTCTTT
-	-	TRBJ2-2	TRBV11-2	13	CASSLDLAGELFF	TGTGCCAGCAGCTTAGATCTTGCCGGGGAGCTGTTTTTT
-	-	TRBJ1-2	TRBV6-2/TRBV6-3	13	CASSLQINYGYTF	TGTGCCAGCAGTTTACAGATAAACTATGGCTACACCTTC
-	-	TRBJ2-1	TRBV4-1	13	CASSQEQAWEQFF	TGCGCCAGCAGCCAAGAACAGGCCTGGGAGCAGTTCTTC
-	TRBD2	TRBJ2-3	TRBV2	19	CASSDALGLAGGLTDTQYF	TGTGCCAGCAGTGATGCTTTGGGACTAGCGGGAGGGCTTACAGATACGCAGTATTTT
once	-	TRBJ2-5	TRBV19	14	CASKPQGPGETQYF	TGTGCCAGTAAGCCACAGGGCCCCGGGGAGACCCAGTACTTC